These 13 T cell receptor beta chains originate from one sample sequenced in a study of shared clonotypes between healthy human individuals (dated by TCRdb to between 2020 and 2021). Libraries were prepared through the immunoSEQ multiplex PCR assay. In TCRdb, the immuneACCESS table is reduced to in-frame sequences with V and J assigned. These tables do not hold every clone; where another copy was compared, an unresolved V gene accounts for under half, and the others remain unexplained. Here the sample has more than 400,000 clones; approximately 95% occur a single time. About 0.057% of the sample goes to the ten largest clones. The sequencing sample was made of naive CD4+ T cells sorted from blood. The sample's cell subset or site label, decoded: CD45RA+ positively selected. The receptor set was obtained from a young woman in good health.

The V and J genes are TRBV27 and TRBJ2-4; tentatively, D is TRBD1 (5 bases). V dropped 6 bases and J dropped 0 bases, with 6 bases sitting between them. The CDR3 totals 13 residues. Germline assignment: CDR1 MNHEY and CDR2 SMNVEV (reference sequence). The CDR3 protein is CASRGRAKNIQYF. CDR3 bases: TGTGCCAGCAGGGGGCGAGCCAAAAACATTCAGTACTTC.

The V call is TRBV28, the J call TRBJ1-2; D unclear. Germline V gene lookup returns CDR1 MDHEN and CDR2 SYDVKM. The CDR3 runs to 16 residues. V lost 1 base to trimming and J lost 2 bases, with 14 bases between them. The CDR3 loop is CASSLSWMKGNYGYTF. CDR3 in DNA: TGTGCCAGCAGTTTATCCTGGATGAAGGGCAACTATGGCTACACCTTC.

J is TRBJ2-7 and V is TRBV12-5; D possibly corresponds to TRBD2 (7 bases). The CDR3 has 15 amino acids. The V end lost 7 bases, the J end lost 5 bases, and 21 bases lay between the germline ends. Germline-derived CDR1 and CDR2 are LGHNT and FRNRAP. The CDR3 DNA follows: TGTGCTAGTGCGCCCGGGGGACCGGGGGGCCACGAGCAGTACTTC. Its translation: CASAPGGPGGHEQYF.

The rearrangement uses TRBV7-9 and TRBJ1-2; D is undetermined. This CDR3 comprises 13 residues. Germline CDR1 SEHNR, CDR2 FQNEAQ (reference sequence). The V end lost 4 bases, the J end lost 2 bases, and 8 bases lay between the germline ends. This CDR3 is CASSSTGNYGYTF. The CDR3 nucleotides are TGTGCCAGCAGCTCGACGGGGAACTATGGCTACACCTTC.

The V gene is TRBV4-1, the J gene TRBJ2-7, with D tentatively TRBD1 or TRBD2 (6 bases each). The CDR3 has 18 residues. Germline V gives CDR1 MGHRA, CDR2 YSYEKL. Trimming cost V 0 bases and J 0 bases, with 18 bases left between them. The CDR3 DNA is TGCGCCAGCAGCCAAGAGAGGGGGGCAGGGACCAACTCCTACGAGCAGTACTTC. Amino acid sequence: CASSQERGAGTNSYEQYF.

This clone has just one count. CDR3 coding DNA: TGTGCCAGCAGTTTAAATTCGGGGCTGAACACTGAAGCTTTCTTT. It translates to CASSLNSGLNTEAFF. The chain carries TRBV28 and TRBJ1-1; perhaps TRBD1 as D (5 bases). Germline-derived CDR1 and CDR2 are MDHEN and SYDVKM. The V end lost 2 bases, the J end lost 0 bases, and 10 bases lay between the germline ends. The CDR3 is made up of 15 amino acids.

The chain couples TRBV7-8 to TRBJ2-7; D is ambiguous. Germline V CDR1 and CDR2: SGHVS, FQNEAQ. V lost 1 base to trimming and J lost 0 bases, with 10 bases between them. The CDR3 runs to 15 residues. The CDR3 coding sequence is TGTGCCAGCAGCTTAGTGGCAGAAGCCTCCTACGAGCAGTACTTC. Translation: CASSLVAEASYEQYF.

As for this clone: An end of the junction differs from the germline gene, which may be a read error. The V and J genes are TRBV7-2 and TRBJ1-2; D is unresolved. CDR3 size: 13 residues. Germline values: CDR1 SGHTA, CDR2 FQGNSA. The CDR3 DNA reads TGTGCCAGCAGCTTTGTTGTCCCGGATATACCTATCTTC. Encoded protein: CASSFVVPDIPIF.

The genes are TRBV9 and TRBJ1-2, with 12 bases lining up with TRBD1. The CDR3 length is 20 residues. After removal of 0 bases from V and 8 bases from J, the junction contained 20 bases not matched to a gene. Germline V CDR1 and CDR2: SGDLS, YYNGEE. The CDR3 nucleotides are TGTGCCAGCAGCGTAGGACTCAGGGGACAGGGGGCGCGATCGCTTTTCGGCTACACCTTC. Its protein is CASSVGLRGQGARSLFGYTF.

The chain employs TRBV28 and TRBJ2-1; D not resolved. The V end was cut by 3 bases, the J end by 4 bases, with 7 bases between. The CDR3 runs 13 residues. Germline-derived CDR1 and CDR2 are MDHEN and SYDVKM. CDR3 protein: CASSFGLYNEQFF. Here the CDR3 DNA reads TGTGCCAGCAGTTTCGGGTTATACAATGAGCAGTTCTTC. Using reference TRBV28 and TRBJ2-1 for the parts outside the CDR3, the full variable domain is DVKVTQSSRYLVKRTGEKVFLECVQDMDHENMFWYRQDPGLGLRLIYFSYDVKMKEKGDIPEGYSVSREKKERFSLILESASTNQTSMYLCASSFGLYNEQFFGPGTRLTVL.

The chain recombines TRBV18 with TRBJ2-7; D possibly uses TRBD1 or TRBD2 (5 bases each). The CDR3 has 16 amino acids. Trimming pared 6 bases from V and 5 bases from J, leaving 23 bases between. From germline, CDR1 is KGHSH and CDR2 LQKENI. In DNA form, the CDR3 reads TGTGCCAGCTCCTTCGCCGAGGGGTCAGGGATGAACGAGCAGTACTTC. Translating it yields CASSFAEGSGMNEQYF.

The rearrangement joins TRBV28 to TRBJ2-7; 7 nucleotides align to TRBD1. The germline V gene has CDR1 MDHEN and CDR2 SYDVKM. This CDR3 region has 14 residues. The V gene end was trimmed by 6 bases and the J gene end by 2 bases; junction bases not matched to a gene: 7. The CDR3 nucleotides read TGTGCCAGCAGCTTAGACAGGGACCCCTACGAGCAGTACTTC. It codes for CASSLDRDPYEQYF.

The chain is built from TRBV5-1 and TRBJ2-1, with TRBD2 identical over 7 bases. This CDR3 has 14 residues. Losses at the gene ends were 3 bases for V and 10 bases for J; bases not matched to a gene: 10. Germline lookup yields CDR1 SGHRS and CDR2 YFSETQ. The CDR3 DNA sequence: TGCGCCAGCAGCTCGGGGGAGCGGGGCGGCGAGCAGTTCTTC. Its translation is CASSSGERGGEQFF.